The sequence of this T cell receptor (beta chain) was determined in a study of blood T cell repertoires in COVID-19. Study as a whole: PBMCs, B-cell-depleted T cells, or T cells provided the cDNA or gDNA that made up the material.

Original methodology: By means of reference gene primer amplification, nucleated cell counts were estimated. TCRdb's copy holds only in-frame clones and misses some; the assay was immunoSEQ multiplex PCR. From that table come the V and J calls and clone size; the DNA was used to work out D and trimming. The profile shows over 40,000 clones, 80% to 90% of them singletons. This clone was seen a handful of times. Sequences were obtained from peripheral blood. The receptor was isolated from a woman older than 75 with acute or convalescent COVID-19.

The CDR3: CASSPWARVTEAFF. CDR3 nucleotides: TGCGCCAGCAGTCCCTGGGCGCGGGTTACTGAAGCTTTCTTT. This rearrangement joins TRBV5-1 to TRBJ1-1; no reliable D call. The germline V gene encodes CDR1 SGHRS and CDR2 YFSETQ. This CDR3 is 14 amino acids long. The V gene lost 5 bases and the J gene lost 5 bases, with 16 bases spanning the gap. The full variable domain, rest sourced from reference TRBV5-1 and TRBJ1-1, is KAGVTQTPRYLIKTRGQQVTLSCSPISGHRSVSWYQQTPGQGLQFLFEYFSETQRNKGNFPGRFSGRQFSNSRSEMNVSTLELGDSALYLCASSPWARVTEAFFGQGTRLTVV.